Presented here are 21 T cell receptor beta chains from one specimen sequenced in a study of blood T cell repertoires in COVID-19. Method: immunoSEQ multiplex PCR; TCRdb's copy keeps in-frame clones and lacks some. The table includes 120,000 to 150,000 clones, roughly 85% detected once. The sequencing sample was made of peripheral blood. Receptor source: a man aged 50 to 60 with acute or convalescent COVID-19.

The chain links TRBV5-1 to TRBJ2-5; 7 nucleotides match TRBD1. CDR1 and CDR2 from the germline V gene are SGHRS and YFSETQ. Germline trimming cut 0 bases from V and 5 bases from J; bases unmatched to any gene: 13. This CDR3 spans 17 amino acids. CDR3 amino acids: CASSLGPRQGVVETQYF. The CDR3 nucleotides are TGCGCCAGCAGCTTGGGCCCACGACAGGGAGTAGTGGAGACCCAGTACTTC.

The gene calls are TRBV7-2 and TRBJ2-5; 9 bases are a match to TRBD2. Germline CDR1 and CDR2: SGHTA and FQGNSA. Germline trimming cut 6 bases from V and 5 bases from J; bases unmatched to any gene: 7. The CDR3 has 14 residues. The CDR3 DNA reads TGTGCCAGCAGTCCACTAGCGGGTTTTGAGACCCAGTACTTC. This codes for CASSPLAGFETQYF.

The chain uses TRBV24-1 and TRBJ1-2, with D possibly TRBD1 on 5 matching bases. The CDR3 totals 13 residues. The germline gives CDR1 KGHDR, CDR2 SFDVKD. Trimming stripped 2 bases from V and 8 bases from J, with 11 bases between. The CDR3 reads CATSDSRVQGYTF. The CDR3 DNA reads as TGTGCCACCAGTGATTCCAGGGTCCAGGGCTACACCTTC.

V usage is TRBV7-3 and J usage is TRBJ2-2; 8 nucleotides match TRBD1. J lost 5 bases, V lost 6 bases, and 8 bases had no gene match. The CDR3 contains 15 residues. Germline V gene data show CDR1 as SGHTA and CDR2 as FQGTGA. CDR3 in amino acids: CASRLEGQVTGELFF. As DNA, the CDR3 is TGTGCCAGCAGGCTAGAGGGACAGGTGACCGGGGAGCTGTTTTTT.

This chain connects TRBV2 to TRBJ1-5; no clear D gene. The CDR3 contains 14 residues. Germline V gives CDR1 SNHLY, CDR2 FYNNEI. Trimming shortened V by 3 bases and J by 5 bases, and 11 bases separated the two germline ends. CDR3 residues: CASSDERGHQPQHF. The DNA of the CDR3 is TGTGCCAGCAGTGACGAGCGGGGTCATCAGCCCCAGCATTTT.

This clone was detected only a few times. The gene calls are TRBV24-1 and TRBJ2-1; no definite D call. V was trimmed by 3 bases and J by 9 bases, leaving 8 bases between them. Germline V gives CDR1 KGHDR, CDR2 SFDVKD. The CDR3 extends over 12 amino acids. The CDR3 DNA follows: TGTGCCACCAGTGATCGGAGTCCTGAGCAGTTCTTC. Protein sequence: CATSDRSPEQFF.

Comments on this clone: An end of the junction differs from the germline gene, which may be a read error. This chain links TRBV11-3 with TRBJ2-4; perhaps TRBD1 as D (6 bases). This CDR3 region has 12 residues. Germline assignment: CDR1 SGHNT and CDR2 YENEEA. CDR3 region: CASSLGGHRIRF. The CDR3 coding sequence is TGTGCCAGCAGCTTAGGGGGACACCGCATTCGCTTC.

This clone has just a few counts. The gene calls are TRBV9 and TRBJ2-7; 7 nucleotides agree with TRBD2. Germline values: CDR1 SGDLS, CDR2 YYNGEE. The junction had 8 bases not matched to a gene; V was cut back by 0 bases and J by 5 bases. This CDR3 region has 15 residues. The CDR3 nucleotides read TGTGCCAGCAGCGTAGTGCCGGGGGGAATGGACGAGCAGTACTTC. This codes for CASSVVPGGMDEQYF.

The chain links TRBV9 to TRBJ1-2; a weak D match, TRBD1 (5 bases). The germline V gene has CDR1 SGDLS and CDR2 YYNGEE. V was shortened by 3 bases and J by 5 bases, with 14 bases between the two germline ends. The CDR3 has 14 residues. Here the CDR3 reads CASSALGGSYGYTF. The DNA for the CDR3 is TGTGCCAGCAGCGCCCTTGGGGGGTCGTATGGCTACACCTTC.

The rearrangement links TRBV2 to TRBJ2-2; D may be TRBD1 (6 bases). Looked up from germline, CDR1 is SNHLY and CDR2 is FYNNEI. V gave up 5 bases and J gave up 0 bases, with 10 bases separating them. There are 15 residues in the CDR3. The CDR3 protein is CASSMSGANTGELFF. The DNA of the CDR3 is TGTGCCAGCAGTATGTCAGGGGCGAACACCGGGGAGCTGTTTTTT. Using reference TRBV2 and TRBJ2-2 for the parts outside the CDR3, the full variable domain is EPEVTQTPSHQVTQMGQEVILRCVPISNHLYFYWYRQILGQKVEFLVSFYNNEISEKSEIFDDQFSVERPDGSNFTLKIRSTKLEDSAMYFCASSMSGANTGELFFGEGSRLTVL.

The chain is built from TRBV11-3 and TRBJ2-6; D gene uncertain. The germline V gene has CDR1 SGHNT and CDR2 YENEEA. The CDR3 has 14 residues. The V end lost 5 bases, the J end lost 4 bases, and 9 bases lay between the germline ends. This CDR3 is CASSLNLGANVLTF. DNA of the CDR3: TGTGCCAGCAGCCTCAACTTGGGGGCCAACGTCCTGACTTTC.

This rearrangement joins TRBV6-5 to TRBJ2-2, with D possibly being TRBD2 (5 bases). This CDR3 spans 15 amino acids. Per the germline V gene, CDR1 is MNHEY and CDR2 is SVGAGI. The germline V and J ends were trimmed by 7 bases and 1 base, with 13 bases remaining between them. CDR3: CASTTTGLNTGELFF. The CDR3 DNA follows: TGTGCCAGCACTACGACCGGACTGAACACCGGGGAGCTGTTTTTT.

This clone was seen more than once but under ten times. The CDR3 coding sequence is TGTGCCAGCAGCCAGGGGACTAGCCCCTACGAGCAGTACTTC. It translates to CASSQGTSPYEQYF. The chain couples TRBV3-1 (or the pseudogene TRBV3-2) to TRBJ2-7, with 9 bases matching TRBD2. Looked up from germline, CDR1 is LGHDT and CDR2 is YNNKEL (reference sequence). V was clipped by 3 bases and J by 2 bases; unmatched bases: 2. The CDR3 totals 14 residues.

The gene calls are TRBV7-9 and TRBJ2-7; D not certain. This CDR3 is 14 amino acids long. Between the trimmed V and J ends, which lost 5 bases and 3 bases, there was a span of 14 bases. CDR1 is SEHNR, CDR2 FQNEAQ, per germline (reference sequence). CDR3 residues: CASSESRVGYEQYF. The CDR3 coding sequence is TGTGCCAGCAGCGAATCTAGAGTCGGCTACGAGCAGTACTTC.

This clone appeared a single time. A junction end diverges from the germline sequence, so it may reflect a read error. The V and J genes are TRBV28 and TRBJ2-3, with D tentatively TRBD2 (5 bases). Germline V CDR1 and CDR2: MDHEN, SYDVKM. The CDR3 is 17 amino acids. The CDR3 is CASSSGSYRSSTDTQYF. The CDR3 bases are TGTGCCAGCAGTTCGGGCAGCTACCGTTCTAGCACGGATACGCAGTATTTT. Full variable domain (outside the CDR3, taken from reference TRBV28 and TRBJ2-3): DVKVTQSSRYLVKRTGEKVFLECVQDMDHENMFWYRQDPGLGLRLIYFSYDVKMKEKGDIPEGYSVSREKKERFSLILESASTNQTSMYLCASSSGSYRSSTDTQYFGPGTRLTVL.

The chain carries TRBV6-1 and TRBJ2-7; D is perhaps TRBD1 (5 bases). CDR3 length: 18 residues. V lost 2 bases, J lost 1 base, and 21 bases lay in between. Germline CDR1 is MNHNS and CDR2 is SASEGT. The CDR3 region is CASSEQLTDRRNSYEQYF. The CDR3 bases are TGTGCCAGCAGTGAACAATTGACAGACCGCAGGAATTCCTACGAGCAGTACTTC.

The chain uses TRBV19 and TRBJ1-2; 11 nucleotides line up with TRBD1. CDR1 is LNHDA, CDR2 SQIVND, per germline (reference sequence). V was pared by 0 bases and J by 4 bases, with 10 bases of the junction left unmatched. This CDR3 is 18 amino acids long. In DNA form, the CDR3 reads TGTGCCAGTAGTATAGACCCCCGAGGGACAGGGGGTGTCTATGGCTACACCTTC. It translates to CASSIDPRGTGGVYGYTF. Drawing the rest from reference TRBV19 and TRBJ1-2, the complete variable domain is DGGITQSPKYLFRKEGQNVTLSCEQNLNHDAMYWYRQDPGQGLRLIYYSQIVNDFQKGDIAEGYSVSREKKESFPLTVTSAQKNPTAFYLCASSIDPRGTGGVYGYTFGSGTRLTVV.

The genes are TRBV7-3 and TRBJ2-1; possibly TRBD2 for D (5 bases). CDR1 SGHTA and CDR2 FQGTGA come from the germline V gene. Trimming removed 2 bases at V and 10 bases at J, with 18 bases between. The CDR3 sequence is 15 residues long. The CDR3 region is CASSLDGSQRREQFF. CDR3 nucleotides: TGTGCCAGCAGCTTAGATGGGTCTCAAAGGAGGGAGCAGTTCTTC.

V and J are TRBV10-3 and TRBJ2-7; 11 nucleotides align to TRBD1. V was pared by 0 bases and J by 3 bases, with 4 bases of the junction left unmatched. Germline loops: CDR1 ENHRY, CDR2 SYGVKD. This CDR3 spans 16 amino acids. The DNA of the CDR3 is TGTGCCATCAGTGAGTCATGGACAGGGGGCTTCTACGAGCAGTACTTC. Translating it yields CAISESWTGGFYEQYF.

This chain connects TRBV27 to TRBJ2-1; D remains unclear. Between the trimmed V and J ends, which lost 2 bases and 0 bases, there was a span of 8 bases. Looked up from germline, CDR1 is MNHEY and CDR2 is SMNVEV (reference sequence). The CDR3 loop spans 15 amino acids. The CDR3 DNA reads TGTGCCAGCAGTTTAACCGGGTTCTCCTACAATGAGCAGTTCTTC. Translating gives CASSLTGFSYNEQFF.

There are a few counts of this clone. This rearrangement joins TRBV5-4 to TRBJ1-6, with 9 bases fitting TRBD1. Germline CDR1 and CDR2: SGHNT and YYREEE (reference sequence). Trimming cost V 3 bases and J 5 bases; bases outside gene matches: 6. This CDR3 spans 16 amino acids. The DNA of the CDR3 is TGTGCCAGCAGCTCAGGGGGACAGGGCAATAATTCACCCCTCCACTTT. Translated, it gives CASSSGGQGNNSPLHF.